These 19 T cell receptor beta chains were all obtained from the same sample, sequenced in a study of T cells in Graves' hyperthyroidism and ophthalmopathy (dated by TCRdb to 2018 to 2020). Libraries came from multiplex PCR. Data came from an Illumina HiSeq 2000. Amplification of TCR beta CDR3 regions was carried out from RNA transcripts. The TCR CDR3 was subjected to a first round of RT-PCR using the HTBI primer set and the Qiagen OneStep RT-PCR kit. Using fastp trimming at Q25 and MiXCR clonotype assembly, TCRdb reanalyzed the public sequencing data and kept in-frame beta chains. Every entry covers one CDR3 protein and lists the most common genes and DNA from its rows. The sample records some 300,000 distinct CDR3 sequences, around a fifth of which are singletons. The ten largest clones take up approximately 35% of the sample. Sequencing was performed on blood. These receptor sequences come from a man in his fifties with Graves' ophthalmopathy.

The genes are TRBV28 and TRBJ2-2; 11 nucleotides line up with TRBD1. The CDR3 length is 15 residues. Germline loops: CDR1 MDHEN, CDR2 SYDVKM. Germline trimming cut 7 bases from V and 4 bases from J; bases unmatched to any gene: 5. The chain's CDR3 is CASTGTGGVTGELFF. The CDR3 DNA reads TGTGCCAGCACCGGGACAGGGGGGGTCACCGGGGAGCTGTTTTTT.

The J gene is TRBJ2-2, the V gene TRBV5-1; tentatively, D is TRBD2 (5 bases). CDR3 size: 15 residues. V was cut by 4 bases and J by 0 bases, with 10 bases left in between. Germline CDR1 reads SGHRS; CDR2 reads YFSETQ. This chain's CDR3 is CASSQAVANTGELFF. The DNA of the CDR3 is TGCGCCAGCAGCCAAGCGGTTGCGAACACCGGGGAGCTGTTTTTT.

There are a few counts of this clonotype. This chain uses TRBV20-1 with TRBJ1-5; possible D gene TRBD1, 5 bases. From germline, CDR1 is DFQATT and CDR2 SNEGSKA (reference sequence). The ends were cut back, 6 bases at V and 0 bases at J, with 24 bases in the middle. The CDR3 extends over 18 amino acids. CDR3 region: CSASPNRGEDYSNQPQHF. CDR3 DNA sequence: TGCAGTGCCTCGCCAAACAGAGGGGAAGATTATAGCAATCAGCCCCAGCATTTT.

The rearrangement joins TRBV12-3 or TRBV12-4 to TRBJ1-2; 11 nucleotides match TRBD1. Germline trimming cut 3 bases from V and 4 bases from J; bases unmatched to any gene: 4. The CDR3 length is 15 residues. The CDR3 loop is CASSLVGQGAYGYTF. For the CDR3, the DNA is TGTGCCAGCAGTTTGGTAGGACAGGGGGCCTATGGCTACACCTTC.

Worth noting for this clonotype: Its ends do not fully match the called genes, so a read error is possible. This chain connects TRBV10-2 to TRBJ2-5; a weak D match, TRBD2 (6 bases). The CDR3 is 15 residues long. Germline V gives CDR1 WSHSY, CDR2 SAAADI. CDR3 residues: CASSESSGSGETQCF. As DNA, the CDR3 is TGCGCCAGCAGTGAGTCCTCCGGGAGTGGGGAGACCCAGTGCTTC.

This chain joins TRBV5-6 and TRBJ2-1, with D maybe TRBD2 (6 bases). The V end lost 1 base, the J end lost 4 bases, and 12 bases lay between the germline ends. CDR1 and CDR2 (germline): SGHDT, YYEEEE. This CDR3 spans 15 amino acids. For the CDR3, the DNA is TGTGCCAGCAGCTTGTTGGGCGGGAAGTACAATGAGCAGTTCTTC. Its protein product is CASSLLGGKYNEQFF. The variable domain in full, with the rest retrieved from reference TRBV5-6 and TRBJ2-1, is DAGVTQSPTHLIKTRGQQVTLRCSPKSGHDTVSWYQQALGQGPQFIFQYYEEEERQRGNFPDRFSGHQFPNYSSELNVNALLLGDSALYLCASSLLGGKYNEQFFGPGTRLTVL.

CDR3 loop: CASSIRGNPQETQYF. The CDR3 nucleotides are TGTGCCAGTAGTATCCGCGGGAATCCACAAGAGACCCAGTACTTC. This rearrangement joins TRBV19 to TRBJ2-5; TRBD2 might be the D (6 bases). CDR3 size: 15 residues. CDR1 and CDR2 from the germline V gene are LNHDA and SQIVND (reference sequence). V was shortened by 3 bases and J by 2 bases, with 13 bases between the two germline ends.

The J gene is TRBJ2-2, the V gene TRBV7-6, with a possible D match to TRBD1 (5 bases). This CDR3 has 16 amino acids. Trimming removed 2 bases from V and 1 base from J, with 11 bases in between. Germline V CDR1 and CDR2: SGHVS, FNYEAQ. CDR3 region: CASSLRQGLNTGELFF. CDR3 DNA: TGTGCCAGCAGCTTAAGGCAGGGTTTGAACACCGGGGAGCTGTTTTTT.

This clonotype has at least ten counts. The chain employs TRBV5-1 and TRBJ2-7; no clear D. The CDR3 covers 13 residues. V lost 3 bases and J 4 bases, leaving 11 bases between the germline ends. Germline CDR1 SGHRS, CDR2 YFSETQ. The CDR3 bases are TGCGCCAGCAGCTCGCCGACGACTTACGAGCAGTACTTC. It yields the protein CASSSPTTYEQYF.

About this clonotype itself: A read error may explain this, as a much larger clone is one base away. The chain links TRBV28 to TRBJ2-5, with TRBD1 as a possible D gene (6 bases). Germline V gene sequence: CDR1 MDHEN, CDR2 SYDVKM. The CDR3 loop spans 13 amino acids. The CDR3: CTSSLGGEKTQYF. As DNA, the CDR3 is TGTACCAGCAGTTTAGGGGGAGAAAAGACCCAGTACTTC.

The sample holds a few counts of this clonotype. The chain employs TRBV9 and TRBJ2-1; 14 bases fit TRBD2. The CDR3 is 19 residues long. Germline V gives CDR1 SGDLS, CDR2 YYNGEE. Trimming at V came to 0 bases and at J to 0 bases, leaving 5 bases not matched to a gene. This chain's CDR3 is CASSVGTSGRWSSYNEQFF. For the CDR3, the DNA is TGTGCCAGCAGCGTAGGGACTAGCGGGAGGTGGAGCTCCTACAATGAGCAGTTCTTC.

The V and J genes are TRBV10-3 and TRBJ1-6; D gene uncertain. V dropped 2 bases and J dropped 5 bases, with 7 bases sitting between them. Germline-derived CDR1 and CDR2 are ENHRY and SYGVKD. This CDR3 contains 14 residues. In DNA, the CDR3 is TGTGCCATCAGTGAGGAGGCGAATAATTCACCCCTCCACTTT. Protein sequence: CAISEEANNSPLHF.

The chain joins TRBV6-1 to TRBJ1-3; TRBD1 might be the D (5 bases). The ends were cut back, 7 bases at V and 5 bases at J, with 18 bases in the middle. Germline V gene sequence: CDR1 MNHNS, CDR2 SASEGT. The CDR3 covers 15 residues. DNA for the CDR3: TGTGCCAGCACCGAGACGCGGGGACGACGAAACACCATATATTTT. It codes for CASTETRGRRNTIYF.

This clonotype was seen more than once but under ten times. The chain couples TRBV29-1 to TRBJ2-7; D is perhaps TRBD1 (5 bases). This CDR3 contains 11 residues. Germline V lookup: CDR1 SQVTM, CDR2 ANQGSEA. Trimming pared 4 bases from V and 3 bases from J, leaving 7 bases between. Here the CDR3 reads CSVGQNYEQYF. DNA of the CDR3: TGCAGCGTTGGACAGAACTACGAGCAGTACTTC.

The count of this clonotype is one. The V and J genes are TRBV5-1 and TRBJ2-7; D possibly matches TRBD1 or TRBD2 (5 bases each). V was shortened by 2 bases and J by 6 bases, with 15 bases between the two germline ends. The CDR3 totals 14 residues. Germline V gene sequence: CDR1 SGHRS, CDR2 YFSETQ. CDR3 sequence reads: CASSFSGRRGEQYF. CDR3 coding DNA: TGCGCCAGCAGCTTCTCGGGACGAAGGGGCGAGCAGTACTTC.

The rearrangement uses TRBV28 and TRBJ2-7, with 10 positions matching TRBD2. The germline gives CDR1 MDHEN, CDR2 SYDVKM. With V trimmed by 4 bases and J by 3 bases, 12 bases remained unmatched. The CDR3 has 17 residues. The chain's CDR3 is CASSYERTSGLVYEQYF. Here the CDR3 DNA reads TGTGCCAGCAGTTACGAACGGACTAGCGGCCTAGTCTACGAGCAGTACTTC.

In this sample, this clonotype turned up a few times. The chain couples TRBV12-3 or TRBV12-4 to TRBJ2-5; a possible D gene is TRBD2 (6 bases). The CDR3 covers 15 residues. V dropped 6 bases and J dropped 5 bases, with 19 bases sitting between them. CDR3 DNA sequence: TGTGCCAGCAGCCCCCTCGGAGGGGCAGGCGAGACCCAGTACTTC. Amino acids: CASSPLGGAGETQYF.

V and J are TRBV12-3 or TRBV12-4 and TRBJ2-1; 10 nucleotides line up with TRBD2. J lost 4 bases, V lost 6 bases, and 6 bases had no gene match. The CDR3 is made up of 15 amino acids. The CDR3 spells CASSQTSGKYNEQFF. The DNA for the CDR3 is TGTGCCAGCAGCCAAACTAGCGGGAAATACAATGAGCAGTTCTTC.

The chain links TRBV7-9 to TRBJ2-7; possible D gene TRBD2, 6 bases. Germline CDR1 SEHNR, CDR2 FQNEAQ (reference sequence). The CDR3 length is 15 residues. Trimming took 7 bases from V and 7 from J, leaving 23 bases between them. CDR3 coding DNA: TGTGCCAGCACTACCTCCGGGGGTGGGTCCGGAGAGCAGTACTTC. Amino acids: CASTTSGGGSGEQYF.